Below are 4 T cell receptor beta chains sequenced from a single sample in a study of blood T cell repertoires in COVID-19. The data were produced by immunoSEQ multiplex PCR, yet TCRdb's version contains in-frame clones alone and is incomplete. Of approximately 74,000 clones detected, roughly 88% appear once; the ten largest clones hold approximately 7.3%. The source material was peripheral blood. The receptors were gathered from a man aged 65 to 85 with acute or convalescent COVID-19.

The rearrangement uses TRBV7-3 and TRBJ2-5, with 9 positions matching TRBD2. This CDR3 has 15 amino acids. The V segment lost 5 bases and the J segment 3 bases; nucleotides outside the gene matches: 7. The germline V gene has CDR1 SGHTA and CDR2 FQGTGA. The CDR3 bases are TGTGCCAGCAGCGGTAGCGGGGGTGTAAAAGAGACCCAGTACTTC. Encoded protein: CASSGSGGVKETQYF. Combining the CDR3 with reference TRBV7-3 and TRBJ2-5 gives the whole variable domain GAGVSQTPSNKVTEKGKYVELRCDPISGHTALYWYRQSLGQGPEFLIYFQGTGAADDSGLPNDRFFAVRPEGSVSTLKIQRTERGDSAVYLCASSGSGGVKETQYFGPGTRLLVL.

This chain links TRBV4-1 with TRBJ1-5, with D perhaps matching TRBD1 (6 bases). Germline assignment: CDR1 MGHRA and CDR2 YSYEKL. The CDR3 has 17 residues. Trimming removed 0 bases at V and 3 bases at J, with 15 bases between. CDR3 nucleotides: TGCGCCAGCAGCCAAGAGGGGGCAGGGAGGGACAATCAGCCCCAGCATTTT. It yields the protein CASSQEGAGRDNQPQHF.

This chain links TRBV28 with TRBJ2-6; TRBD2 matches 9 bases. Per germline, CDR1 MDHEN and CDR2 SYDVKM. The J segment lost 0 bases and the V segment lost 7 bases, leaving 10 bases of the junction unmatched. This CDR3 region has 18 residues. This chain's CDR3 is CASTPRGGAVSGANVLTF. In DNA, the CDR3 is TGTGCCAGCACTCCGCGGGGGGGGGCCGTCTCTGGGGCCAACGTCCTGACTTTC.

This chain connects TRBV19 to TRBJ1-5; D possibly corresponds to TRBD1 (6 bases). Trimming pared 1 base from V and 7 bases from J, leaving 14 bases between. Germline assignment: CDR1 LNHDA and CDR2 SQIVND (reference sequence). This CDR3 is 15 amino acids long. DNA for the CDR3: TGTGCCAGTAGTATAGGACAGGCGGCAGGGCAGCCCCAGCATTTT. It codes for CASSIGQAAGQPQHF.